One sample yielded the 3 T cell receptor beta chains listed below, sequenced in a study of HIV-infected children after antiretroviral therapy interruption. RNA-based 3' RACE libraries used unique molecular identifiers. MiXCR was run by TCRdb on the 3' RACE reads, yielding one entry per CDR3 protein. Here the sample spans nearly 15,000 distinct CDR3 sequences, about 3.6% being singletons. Treatment described: PENTA 11 planned treatment interruption arm or continuous ART arm. This sample comprised CD45RO+ CD8+ T cells from PBMCs, pooled from several time points, obtained from a donor given antiretroviral therapy, either interrupted or continuous. Subset here: memory CD8+ CD45RO+ CD45RA- T cells. All receptors come from a pool of human donors with HIV.

This clonotype was recorded at least ten times. The chain uses TRBV28 and TRBJ2-1; 7 positions match TRBD1. This CDR3 region has 14 residues. V was pared by 6 bases and J by 5 bases, with 7 bases of the junction left unmatched. Germline-derived CDR1 and CDR2 are MDHEN and SYDVKM. CDR3 sequence reads: CASRPGTANNEQFF. The CDR3 DNA is TGTGCCAGCAGGCCCGGGACAGCAAACAATGAGCAGTTCTTC.

To note about this clonotype: This could be a read error, since a much larger clone is one nucleotide away. V is TRBV24-1 and J is TRBJ2-5; TRBD1 aligns across 9 bases. The CDR3 is 16 residues long. Germline CDR1 reads KGHDR; CDR2 reads SFDVKD. The CDR3 protein is CVTSDLSIQGAETQYF. The CDR3 nucleotides read TGTGTCACCAGTGATTTGTCTATACAGGGGGCAGAGACCCAGTACTTC.

This clonotype was picked up many times. The CDR3 loop is CASSLWKKQSNQPQHF. The CDR3 DNA is TGTGCCAGCAGCTTATGGAAGAAGCAAAGCAATCAGCCCCAGCATTTT. The V gene is TRBV7-9, the J gene TRBJ1-5; D is unclear. The CDR3 has 16 amino acids. Trimming removed 2 bases from V and 1 base from J, with 12 bases in between. Germline values: CDR1 SEHNR, CDR2 FQNEAQ (reference sequence). The full variable domain, completed using reference TRBV7-9 and TRBJ1-5, is DTGVSQNPRHKITKRGQNVTFRCDPISEHNRLYWYRQTLGQGPEFLTYFQNEAQLEKSRLLSDRFSAERPKGSFSTLEIQRTEQGDSAMYLCASSLWKKQSNQPQHFGDGTRLSIL.